This T cell receptor (beta chain) was retrieved from a study of CD8 T cells in ankylosing spondylitis. Note on this clonotype: Its antigen is unidentified.

Points from the study as a whole: What appeared characteristic of ankylosing spondylitis blood was a TCR beta motif of under 10 highly homologous variants.

V was clipped by 6 bases and J by 5 bases; unmatched bases: 12. This CDR3 is built from 16 residues. Germline CDR1 and CDR2: MDHEN and SYDVKM. One entry per CDR3 protein, called by TCRdb with MiXCR from the 5' RACE reads. Of some 240,000 distinct CDR3 sequences in the sample, more than 5.5% were seen once. The sample was blood, either unsorted or a sorted T cell fraction (not recorded which). This TCR derives from a male donor with ankylosing spondylitis. The rearrangement links TRBV28 to TRBJ2-1; 8 positions match TRBD1. The CDR3 loop reads CASRARTTGGNNEQFF. CDR3 DNA: TGTGCCAGCAGAGCCCGCACTACAGGGGGTAACAATGAGCAGTTCTTC.